These 12 T cell receptor beta chains originate from one sample sequenced in a study of metastatic and nonmetastatic thyroid tumors. TCRdb reassembled clones from the PCR reads with MiXCR. The data hold around 10,000 clones, with around 32% observed a single time. No treatment had been given to any patient before thyroid surgery. Sequenced sample: adjacent normal tissue. Receptor source: a female donor with papillary thyroid cancer or a benign thyroid nodule (not recorded which). Some clones in this sample may be carry-over from other donors' samples.

This clone was counted only a few times. The genes are TRBV28 and TRBJ1-5; 10 positions match TRBD1. Germline V gene data show CDR1 as MDHEN and CDR2 as SYDVKM. The length of the CDR3 is 16 residues. V was clipped by 6 bases and J by 6 bases; unmatched bases: 11. Here the CDR3 DNA reads TGTGCCAGCAGCTACCGGGACAGGGGTCGGTGTCAGCCCCAGCATTTT. Its translation: CASSYRDRGRCQPQHF.

Concerning this clone itself: No conserved phenylalanine or tryptophan ends this CDR3, so it is likely a read error. The genes are TRBV11-2 and TRBJ2-1; TRBD2 agrees at 8 bases. This CDR3 spans 16 amino acids. In germline, CDR1 is SGHAT, CDR2 FQNNGV. V dropped 5 bases and J dropped 4; count of bases not matched to a gene: 10. The CDR3 bases are TGTGCCAGCAGCCCCCAGACTAGCGCACTATACAATGAGCAGTTCTTA. This translates into CASSPQTSALYNEQFL.

This clone turned up a few times. The chain employs TRBV4-1 and TRBJ2-6; 11 bases are a match to TRBD2. The germline CDR1 and CDR2 sequences are MGHRA and YSYEKL. V was pared by 1 base and J by 1 base, with 6 bases of the junction left unmatched. This CDR3 comprises 19 residues. CDR3: CASSQVGLADRSGANVLTF. In DNA form, the CDR3 reads TGCGCCAGCAGCCAAGTGGGACTAGCGGACCGATCTGGGGCCAACGTCCTGACTTTC.

This clone was counted a few times. J is TRBJ1-1 and V is TRBV6-4; TRBD1 might be the D (6 bases). V dropped 1 base and J dropped 10 bases, with 13 bases sitting between them. CDR1 is MRHNA and CDR2 is SNTAGT in the germline V gene. This CDR3 contains 13 residues. CDR3 bases: TGTGCCAGCAGTGACTGGGCAGGGGATCGAGCTTTCTTT. Amino acids: CASSDWAGDRAFF.

The chain recombines TRBV27 with TRBJ2-4; a weak D match, TRBD2 (7 bases). The CDR3 consists of 16 residues. From germline, CDR1 is MNHEY and CDR2 SMNVEV (reference sequence). V shed 2 bases and J shed 6 bases, with 17 bases lying between them. The CDR3 sequence: CASSLIAGEGGNIQYF. CDR3 nucleotides: TGTGCCAGCAGTTTAATCGCGGGGGAGGGGGGAAACATTCAGTACTTC.

V and J are TRBV5-1 and TRBJ1-1, with 7 bases aligning to TRBD1. V lost 4 bases, J lost 6 bases, and 21 bases stayed unmatched. This CDR3 contains 18 residues. CDR1 and CDR2 from the germline V gene are SGHRS and YFSETQ. The CDR3, as DNA: TGCGCCAGCAGCCCGGGAGGTACAGGGGCGACCTCGGACGCTGAAGCTTTCTTT. Translation: CASSPGGTGATSDAEAFF.

V usage is TRBV3-1 and J usage is TRBJ2-6; TRBD1 might be the D (7 bases). The CDR3 contains 18 residues. Between the trimmed V and J ends, which lost 4 bases and 0 bases, there was a span of 16 bases. Germline V gene data show CDR1 as LGHDT and CDR2 as YNNKEL (reference sequence). CDR3 in DNA: TGTGCCAGCAGCCCGAAGACAGGGACTTACTCTGGGGCCAACGTCCTGACTTTC. This gives the protein CASSPKTGTYSGANVLTF.

This chain joins TRBV6-2 or TRBV6-3 and TRBJ2-1; D gene ambiguous. CDR1 and CDR2 (germline): MNHEY, SVGEGT. CDR3 length: 16 residues. V was pared by 2 bases and J by 6 bases, with 17 bases between. The DNA for the CDR3 is TGTGCCAGCAGTTACCTCTCAGAGGTCTCCGTCAATGAGCAGTTCTTC. It specifies CASSYLSEVSVNEQFF.

This clone came up a few times. The chain couples TRBV6-4 to TRBJ1-2, with D possibly being TRBD1 (5 bases). CDR1 and CDR2 (germline): MRHNA, SNTAGT. The CDR3 has 12 residues. V was cut by 6 bases and J by 7 bases, with 12 bases left in between. CDR3 region: CASSGGLIGYTF. The CDR3 DNA reads as TGTGCCAGCAGCGGGGGTTTAATTGGCTACACCTTC.

This clone was recorded at least ten times. The chain recombines TRBV6-1 with TRBJ2-1; unclear D gene. This CDR3 contains 14 residues. Trimming took off 11 bases at V and 1 base at J, with 15 bases between the two ends. CDR1 is MNHNS, CDR2 SASEGT, per germline. The CDR3 nucleotides read TGTGCCCACAACGATTGGTCTTCCTACAATGAGCAGTTCTTC. It specifies CAHNDWSSYNEQFF.

This clone was detected only once. The J gene is TRBJ2-5, the V gene TRBV24-1; D uncertain. Per germline, CDR1 KGHDR and CDR2 SFDVKD. With 4 bases removed from V and 0 bases from J, the gap between germline ends came to 8 bases. The CDR3 runs to 14 residues. Here the CDR3 reads CATSDHGHQETQYF. As DNA, the CDR3 is TGTGCCACCAGTGACCACGGTCACCAAGAGACCCAGTACTTC.

Sample share makes this clone medium-sized. The chain joins TRBV7-6 to TRBJ2-7; 12 nucleotides line up with TRBD2. In germline, CDR1 is SGHVS, CDR2 FNYEAQ. V shed 4 bases and J 6 bases; nucleotides not matched to a gene: 4. The CDR3 has 14 amino acids. This chain's CDR3 is CASSSSGRASEQYF. CDR3 DNA: TGTGCCAGCAGCTCTAGCGGGAGGGCCTCCGAGCAGTACTTC.